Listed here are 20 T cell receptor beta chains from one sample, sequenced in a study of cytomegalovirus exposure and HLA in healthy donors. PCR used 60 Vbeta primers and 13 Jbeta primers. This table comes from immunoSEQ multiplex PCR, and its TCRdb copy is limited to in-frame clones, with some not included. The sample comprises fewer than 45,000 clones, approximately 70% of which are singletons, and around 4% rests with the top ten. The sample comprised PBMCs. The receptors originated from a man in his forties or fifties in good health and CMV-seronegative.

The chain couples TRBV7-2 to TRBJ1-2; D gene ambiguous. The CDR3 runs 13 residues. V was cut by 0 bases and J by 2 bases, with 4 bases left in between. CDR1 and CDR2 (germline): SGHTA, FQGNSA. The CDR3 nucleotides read TGTGCCAGCAGCTTAGCCGGGAACTATGGCTACACCTTC. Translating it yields CASSLAGNYGYTF.

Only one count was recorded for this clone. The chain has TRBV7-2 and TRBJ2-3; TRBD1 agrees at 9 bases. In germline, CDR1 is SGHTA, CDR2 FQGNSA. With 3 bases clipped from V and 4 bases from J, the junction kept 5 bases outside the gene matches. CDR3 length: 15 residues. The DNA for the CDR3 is TGTGCCAGCAGCTTTGCGGGACAGGGCCCAGATACGCAGTATTTT. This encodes CASSFAGQGPDTQYF.

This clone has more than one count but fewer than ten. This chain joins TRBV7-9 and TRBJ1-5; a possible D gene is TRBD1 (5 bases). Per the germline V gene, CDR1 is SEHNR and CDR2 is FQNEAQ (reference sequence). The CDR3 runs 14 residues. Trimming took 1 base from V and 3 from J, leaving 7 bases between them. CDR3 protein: CASSLGGLNQPQHF. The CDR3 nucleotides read TGTGCCAGCAGCTTAGGGGGCCTCAATCAGCCCCAGCATTTT.

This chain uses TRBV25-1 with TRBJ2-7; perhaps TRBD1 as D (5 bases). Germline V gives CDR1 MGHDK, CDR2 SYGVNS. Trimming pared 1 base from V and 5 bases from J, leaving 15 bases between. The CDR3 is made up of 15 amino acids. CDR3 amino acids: CASSESGQPRDEQYF. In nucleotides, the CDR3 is TGTGCCAGCAGTGAATCTGGCCAGCCCAGGGACGAGCAGTACTTC.

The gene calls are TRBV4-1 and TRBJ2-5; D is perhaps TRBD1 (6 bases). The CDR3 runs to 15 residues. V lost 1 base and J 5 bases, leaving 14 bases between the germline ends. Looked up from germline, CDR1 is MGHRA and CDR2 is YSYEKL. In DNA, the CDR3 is TGCGCCAGCAGCCAAGTGGGGGCGCCCGGGGAGACCCAGTACTTC. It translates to CASSQVGAPGETQYF.

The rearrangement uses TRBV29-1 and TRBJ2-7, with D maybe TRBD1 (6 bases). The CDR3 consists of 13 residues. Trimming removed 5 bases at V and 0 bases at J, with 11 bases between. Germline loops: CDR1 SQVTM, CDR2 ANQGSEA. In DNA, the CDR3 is TGCAGCGTTAAGGACAGCAACTCCTACGAGCAGTACTTC. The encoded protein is CSVKDSNSYEQYF.

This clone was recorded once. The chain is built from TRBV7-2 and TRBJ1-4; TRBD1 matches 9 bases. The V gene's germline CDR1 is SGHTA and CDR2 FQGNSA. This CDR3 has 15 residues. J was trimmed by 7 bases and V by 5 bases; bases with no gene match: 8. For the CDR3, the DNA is TGTGCCAGCAGCCAAGGGACAGGGCAAGTTGAAAAACTGTTTTTT. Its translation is CASSQGTGQVEKLFF.

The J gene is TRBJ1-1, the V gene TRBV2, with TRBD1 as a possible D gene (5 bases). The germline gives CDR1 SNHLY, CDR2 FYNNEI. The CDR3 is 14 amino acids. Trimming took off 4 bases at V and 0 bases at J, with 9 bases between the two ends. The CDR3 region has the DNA TGTGCCAGCAGTGCCGAGACAGTGAACACTGAAGCTTTCTTT. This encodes CASSAETVNTEAFF.

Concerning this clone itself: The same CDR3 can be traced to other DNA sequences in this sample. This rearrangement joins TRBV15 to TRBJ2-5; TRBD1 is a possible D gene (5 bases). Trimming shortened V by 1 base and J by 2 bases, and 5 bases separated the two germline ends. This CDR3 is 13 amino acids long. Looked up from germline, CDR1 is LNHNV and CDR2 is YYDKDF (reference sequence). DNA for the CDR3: TGTGCCACCAGCAGAGGACAGCAAGAGACCCAGTACTTC. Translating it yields CATSRGQQETQYF.

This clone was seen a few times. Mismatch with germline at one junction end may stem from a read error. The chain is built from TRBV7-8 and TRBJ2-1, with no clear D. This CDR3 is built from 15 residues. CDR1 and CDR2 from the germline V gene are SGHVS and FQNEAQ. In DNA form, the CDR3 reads TGTGCCAGCAGCTTAATTTATGGCTCCCACAATGAGCAGTTCTTC. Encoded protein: CASSLIYGSHNEQFF.

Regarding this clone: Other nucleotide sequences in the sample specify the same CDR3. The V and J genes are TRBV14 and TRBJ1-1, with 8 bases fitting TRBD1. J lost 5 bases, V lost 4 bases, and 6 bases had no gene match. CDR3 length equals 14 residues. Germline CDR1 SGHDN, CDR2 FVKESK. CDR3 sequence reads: CASSPDREGTEAFF. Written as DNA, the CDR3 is TGTGCCAGCAGCCCGGACAGGGAGGGGACTGAAGCTTTCTTT.

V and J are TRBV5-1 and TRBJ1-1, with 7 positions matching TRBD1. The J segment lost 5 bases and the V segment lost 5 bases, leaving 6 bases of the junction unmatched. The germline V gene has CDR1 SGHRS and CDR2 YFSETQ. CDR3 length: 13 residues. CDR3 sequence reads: CASRWQGETEAFF. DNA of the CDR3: TGCGCCAGCAGGTGGCAGGGGGAAACTGAAGCTTTCTTT.

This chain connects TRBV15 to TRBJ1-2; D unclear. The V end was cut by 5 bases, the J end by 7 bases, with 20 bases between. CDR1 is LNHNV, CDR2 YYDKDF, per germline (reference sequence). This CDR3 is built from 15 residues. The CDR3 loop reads CATSPDGSLGAGYTF. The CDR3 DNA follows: TGTGCCACCAGCCCAGATGGTTCACTGGGAGCTGGCTACACCTTC.

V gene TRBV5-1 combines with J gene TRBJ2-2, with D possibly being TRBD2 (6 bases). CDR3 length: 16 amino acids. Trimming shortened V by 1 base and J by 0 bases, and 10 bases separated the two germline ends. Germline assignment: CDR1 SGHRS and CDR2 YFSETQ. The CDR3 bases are TGCGCCAGCAGCTTGTCGGGACTCGCGAACACCGGGGAGCTGTTTTTT. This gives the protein CASSLSGLANTGELFF.

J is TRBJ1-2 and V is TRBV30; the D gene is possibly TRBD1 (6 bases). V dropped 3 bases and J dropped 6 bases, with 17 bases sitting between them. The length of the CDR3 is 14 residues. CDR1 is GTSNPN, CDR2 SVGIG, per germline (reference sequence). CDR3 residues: CAWRLGGAVDGYTF. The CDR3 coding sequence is TGTGCCTGGAGACTAGGGGGGGCAGTCGATGGCTACACCTTC.

CDR3 nucleotide sequence: TGTGCCTGGAGTGAACAGGGGGCGTATGGCTACACCTTC. Translating gives CAWSEQGAYGYTF. The V and J genes are TRBV30 and TRBJ1-2, with 9 nucleotides matching TRBD1. Germline CDR1 GTSNPN, CDR2 SVGIG (reference sequence). There are 13 residues in the CDR3. Trimming took 1 base from V and 5 from J; bases not matched to a gene: 2.

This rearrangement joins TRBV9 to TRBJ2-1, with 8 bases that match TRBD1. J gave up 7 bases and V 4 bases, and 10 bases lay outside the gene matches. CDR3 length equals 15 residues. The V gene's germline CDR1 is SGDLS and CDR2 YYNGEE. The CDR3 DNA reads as TGTGCCAGCAGCTCCAGGGCAGGGGGCTGGAATGAGCAGTTCTTC. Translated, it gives CASSSRAGGWNEQFF.

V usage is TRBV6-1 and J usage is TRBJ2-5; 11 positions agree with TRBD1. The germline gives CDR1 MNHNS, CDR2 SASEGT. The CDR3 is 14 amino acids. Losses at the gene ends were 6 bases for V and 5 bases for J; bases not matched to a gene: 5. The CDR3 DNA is TGTGCCAGCAGAAAGGACAGGGGGCGCGAGACCCAGTACTTC. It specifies CASRKDRGRETQYF.

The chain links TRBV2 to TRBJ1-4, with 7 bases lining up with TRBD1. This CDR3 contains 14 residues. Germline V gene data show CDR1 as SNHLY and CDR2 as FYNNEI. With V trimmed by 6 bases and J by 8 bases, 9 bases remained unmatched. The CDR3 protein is CASRKGGESEKLFF. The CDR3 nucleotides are TGTGCCAGCAGGAAAGGGGGCGAAAGCGAAAAACTGTTTTTT.

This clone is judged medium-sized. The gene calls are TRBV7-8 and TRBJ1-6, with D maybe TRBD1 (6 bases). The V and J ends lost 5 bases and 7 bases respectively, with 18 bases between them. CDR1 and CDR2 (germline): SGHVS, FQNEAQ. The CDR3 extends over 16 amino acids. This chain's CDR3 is CASSTLGQSYNSPLHF. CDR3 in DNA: TGTGCCAGCAGCACCCTCGGACAGTCGTACAATTCACCCCTCCACTTT.